This T cell receptor (beta chain) was recovered during a study of blood T cells in healthy people across ages. Findings and limits, study-wide: Higher diversity and more naive CD4+ cells were features of long-lived donors, compared to aged donors.

Comment on this clonotype: What it binds is unknown.

With each sample, at least 5.5 micrograms of total RNA were extracted. The CDR3 spans 18 residues. V lost 7 bases and J lost 1; bases outside the gene matches: 17. Using a J-beta primer mix together with a sample-barcoded 5' primer, a second PCR was run for roughly 7 to 12 cycles. Samples each returned at least 2.5 million CDR3-containing paired-end reads. TCRdb ran MiXCR on the 5' RACE reads and lists one entry per CDR3 protein. This sample has 1 million to 1.2 million distinct CDR3 sequences, with more than 30% found just once. The V call is TRBV12-3 or TRBV12-4, the J call TRBJ2-5, with TRBD2 identical over 8 bases. Sequencing was performed on blood. The sequence was collected from a man in his late teens or twenties in good health. The CDR3 region has the DNA TGTGCCAGCAATGCCCGCCCTAGCGGGCGTACCCTCCAAGAGACCCAGTACTTC. Its translation is CASNARPSGRTLQETQYF.